The TCR beta chain under discussion was sequenced for a study of cytomegalovirus exposure and HLA in healthy donors. With 60 Vbeta and 13 Jbeta primers, the PCR was carried out. The data were produced by immunoSEQ multiplex PCR, yet TCRdb's version contains in-frame clones alone and is incomplete. Among roughly 70,000 clones, around 89% were seen once, and the ten largest hold around an eighth. The sequence was obtained from a woman in her thirties in good health and CMV-seropositive. The sequenced sample was PBMCs.

For the CDR3, the DNA is TGTGCCAGCAGCTTAAGAGGCTACGAGCAGTACTTC. Amino acids: CASSLRGYEQYF. The chain employs TRBV7-9 and TRBJ2-7, with D unresolved. The length of the CDR3 is 12 residues. Trimming pared 2 bases from V and 3 bases from J, leaving 5 bases between. Germline loops: CDR1 SEHNR, CDR2 FQNEAQ (reference sequence).